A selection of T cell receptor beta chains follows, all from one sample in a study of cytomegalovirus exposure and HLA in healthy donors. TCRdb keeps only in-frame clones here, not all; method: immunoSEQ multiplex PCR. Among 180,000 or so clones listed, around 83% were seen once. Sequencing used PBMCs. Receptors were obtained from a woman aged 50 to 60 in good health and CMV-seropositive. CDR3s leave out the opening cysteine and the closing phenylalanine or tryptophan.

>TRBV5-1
ASSLGQGADTQY
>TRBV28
ASSGGGLDTIY
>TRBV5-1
ASSLASGTAVT
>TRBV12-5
ASGLWLAGRETQY
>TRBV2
ASSAAGIEQY
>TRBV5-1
ASSFAGSYGYT
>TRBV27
ASSLQGAETQY
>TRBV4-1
ASSPHTSGRQY
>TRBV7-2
ASSVDRGTDTQY
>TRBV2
ASREGQGNYNEQF
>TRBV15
ATSRPGQGRGNQPQH
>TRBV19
ASSVDRGGTGELF
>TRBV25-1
ASSERQGARTGELF
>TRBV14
ASSQVGTGGSGNTIY
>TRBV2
ASKHGTYEQY
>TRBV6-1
ASRKDSGYKPQH
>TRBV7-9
ASSGQGNYGYT
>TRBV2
ATALDRNKQY
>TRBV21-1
ASSTRTGWETQY
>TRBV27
ASSTSRGGNGSGANVLT
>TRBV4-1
ASSQLPVSNQPQH
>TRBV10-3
ATLPGQGSGNTIY
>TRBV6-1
ASSTFIGTGEAF
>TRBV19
ASSIDRRGAYGYT
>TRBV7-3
ASSLIGSGRKSYNEQF
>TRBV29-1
SVHRTSGSENEQF
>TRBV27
ASSLSVAGVPGANVLT
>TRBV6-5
ASSSSLTEAF
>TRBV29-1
SVGQGLNYGYT
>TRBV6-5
ASGSGSSYEQY
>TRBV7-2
ASSLGGEAGYEQY
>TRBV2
ASSPLSTDTQY
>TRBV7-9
ASSPPGGNTGELF